This TCR beta chain comes out of a study of T cell changes during pregnancy in multiple sclerosis (dated by TCRdb to about 2019). With regard to the full study: The study looked at changes in the T cell repertoire across pregnancy in women with multiple sclerosis.

V is cut by 0 bases and J by 10 bases, and the space between the germline ends is 8 bases. CDR1 and CDR2 were assigned from the germline V gene as KGHSH and LQKENI. Its CDR3 holds 12 amino acids, cysteine through phenylalanine. The DNA shown is the 36-base CDR3, in frame from base 1. The library was produced with the immunoSEQ multiplex PCR assay. TCRdb obtained this table from immuneACCESS and retained in-frame rearrangements with V and J assigned. These tables miss some clones; where compared with another copy, unresolved V genes account for less than half of the shortfall, and the remainder is unexplained. The sample table lists 79,000 or so clones, 70% to 90% of them with a count of one. Approximately 3.4% of the sample goes to the ten largest clones. Turning to this clone: What antigen it recognizes has not been identified. Base qualities are not recorded, but no much larger clone differs from it by a single base.

The sequence derives from a female donor with multiple sclerosis, enrolled in a pregnancy study. Recombination joined TRBV18 with TRBJ2-3; no confident D gene assignment can be made. The starting material was peripheral blood, obtained before pregnancy. The CDR3 amino acid sequence is: CASSPPLSPQYF. The DNA is as follows: TGTGCCAGCTCACCACCGTTGAGCCCGCAGTATTTT. The reference TRBV18 and TRBJ2-3 proteins fill in what lies around the CDR3, so the full variable domain reads NAGVMQNPRHLVRRRGQEARLRCSPMKGHSHVYWYRQLPEEGLKFMVYLQKENIIDESGMPKERFSAEFPKEGPSILRIQQVVRGDSAAYFCASSPPLSPQYFGPGTRLTVL.